Below, one T cell receptor (beta chain) is given with its context. The antigen remains undetermined. The data originate from a study of cytotoxic CD8 clonotypes in ibrutinib-treated CLL. Study results and caveats: In comparison with age-matched healthy donors, baseline clonality was higher and tracked circulating CD8+ T-cell counts.

Profiling relied on immunoSEQ multiplex PCR, and the TCRdb table lists in-frame clones only, not all of them. The sample yields more than 140,000 clones, roughly 80% seen once. Between the trimmed V and J ends, which lost 2 bases and 6 bases, there was a span of 7 bases. Germline lookup yields CDR1 SNHLY and CDR2 FYNNEI. The CDR3 spans 12 residues. This TCR derives from a human donor with chronic lymphocytic leukemia. The specimen comprised PBMCs, sampled after 12 months of ibrutinib treatment. The chain is built from TRBV2 and TRBJ2-5; unclear D gene. The CDR3 loop is CASSESRQTQYF. CDR3 in DNA: TGTGCCAGCAGTGAATCCAGGCAGACCCAGTACTTC.